This T cell receptor (beta chain) was identified in a study of blood T cell repertoires in COVID-19. Study summary: The United States, Italy and Spain were the sources of the acute and convalescent COVID-19 samples. From T cells, B-cell-depleted T cells, or PBMCs came the material, which was cDNA or gDNA.

In the source study's methods: Counts of nucleated cells, estimated from reference gene primer amplification, were obtained. The data were produced by immunoSEQ multiplex PCR, yet TCRdb's version contains in-frame clones alone and is incomplete. V and J calls and clone size are as listed in that table; D and trimming were resolved from the DNA. Of over 110,000 clones detected, 65% to 90% appear once; the ten largest clones hold more than 8.5%. Unmatched junction bases numbered 8, after V lost 5 bases and J lost 6 bases. Looked up from germline, CDR1 is SGHTA and CDR2 is FQGNSA. This CDR3 is 15 amino acids long.

This sequence joins TRBV7-2 and TRBJ2-3; 10 bases map to TRBD2. Material for sequencing was peripheral blood. The receptor comes from a man in his sixties with active or convalescent COVID-19. CDR3 protein: CASSESGRAVDTQYF. In nucleotides, the CDR3 is TGTGCCAGCAGCGAAAGCGGGAGGGCCGTGGATACGCAGTATTTT.